These 19 T cell receptor beta chains originate from one sample sequenced in a study of blood T cells in healthy people across ages. Using a J-beta primer mix together with a sample-barcoded 5' primer, a second PCR was run for roughly 6 to 12 cycles. TCRdb passed the 5' RACE reads through MiXCR, listing each CDR3 protein once. The sample shows around 900,000 distinct CDR3 sequences, around 26% of them seen only once. Sequenced material: blood. Receptor source: a woman older than 75 in good health.

Many counts were recorded for this clonotype. This chain connects TRBV7-2 to TRBJ2-7; D unclear. Trimming stripped 1 base from V and 5 bases from J, with 12 bases between. The germline V gene encodes CDR1 SGHTA and CDR2 FQGNSA. This CDR3 spans 14 amino acids. The CDR3 here is CASSLGPGPDEQYF. The CDR3, as DNA: TGTGCCAGCAGCTTAGGGCCAGGTCCGGACGAGCAGTACTTC.

This clonotype appeared a few times. Mismatch with germline at one junction end may stem from a read error. The chain joins TRBV12-3 or TRBV12-4 to TRBJ1-4, with D uncertain. CDR3 length: 16 amino acids. CDR3 DNA: TGTGCCAGCAGTTCCGGGTCCGCGACTTCCGGAGAAAAACGGTTTTTT. Its translation: CASSSGSATSGEKRFF.

The chain employs TRBV7-2 and TRBJ2-7; D not certain. Trimming left V 4 bases short and J 0 bases short, with 19 bases between. Germline V gene sequence: CDR1 SGHTA, CDR2 FQGNSA. CDR3 length: 17 amino acids. The CDR3 coding sequence is TGTGCCAGCAGCTCCGCCGCCGGCGCCCCAAGCTCCTACGAGCAGTACTTC. The encoded protein is CASSSAAGAPSSYEQYF.

This clonotype was observed many times. V is TRBV20-1 and J is TRBJ2-5; 12 nucleotides match TRBD2. V was clipped by 6 bases and J by 0 bases; unmatched bases: 8. CDR3 length: 16 residues. The germline V gene has CDR1 DFQATT and CDR2 SNEGSKA (reference sequence). This chain's CDR3 is CSANSLAGGHQETQYF. Here the CDR3 DNA reads TGCAGTGCGAACTCCCTAGCGGGGGGGCACCAAGAGACCCAGTACTTC.

This clonotype was seen a handful of times. CDR3 loop: CASSLPKGSRTEAFF. The CDR3 DNA reads as TGTGCCAGCAGCTTGCCGAAGGGGTCGCGCACTGAAGCTTTCTTT. The V call is TRBV5-6, the J call TRBJ1-1, with D maybe TRBD1 (5 bases). Trimming shortened V by 1 base and J by 4 bases, and 14 bases separated the two germline ends. Per the germline V gene, CDR1 is SGHDT and CDR2 is YYEEEE. CDR3 size: 15 residues.

The chain employs TRBV4-3 and TRBJ2-3; 7 bases are shared with TRBD2. The CDR3 contains 15 residues. With 4 bases clipped from V and 3 bases from J, the junction kept 7 bases outside the gene matches. Germline-derived CDR1 and CDR2 are LGHNA and YSLEER. The CDR3 region has the DNA TGCGCCAGCAGCCTGCGGGCGGGAGCTACAGATACGCAGTATTTT. Residues: CASSLRAGATDTQYF.

The chain combines TRBV20-1 with TRBJ1-5; unclear D gene. Germline CDR1 is DFQATT and CDR2 is SNEGSKA (reference sequence). V lost 4 bases and J lost 0, with 10 bases in between. This CDR3 region has 14 residues. The CDR3 DNA reads as TGCAGTGCTACAGTACAGACTAGCAATCAGCCCCAGCATTTT. Its translation is CSATVQTSNQPQHF.

Notes on this clonotype: A much larger clone lies a single base off, so this may be a read error. The CDR3: CASSVGLQETQFF. CDR3 sequence (DNA): TGTGCCAGCAGTGTCGGACTACAAGAGACCCAGTTCTTC. The chain employs TRBV12-3 or TRBV12-4 and TRBJ2-5; perhaps TRBD2 as D (6 bases). The DNA end favors TRBJ2-1, so the J call may be wrong. This CDR3 comprises 13 residues.

Ten or more counts support this clonotype. Being one base from a much bigger clone, this may be a read error. V usage is TRBV12-3 or TRBV12-4 and J usage is TRBJ2-1; D might be TRBD1 or TRBD2, each matching 5 bases. The J call could be wrong; TRBJ2-7 is a better fit for the DNA end. The CDR3 loop spans 15 amino acids. The CDR3 nucleotides are TGTGCCAGCAGTTTCAAGGGGACCTCATACAATGAGCAGTACTTC. It specifies CASSFKGTSYNEQYF.

A remark on this clonotype: A much larger clone is a single base away; this may be a read error. The CDR3 DNA sequence: TGTGCCAGCAGTTTCGGTGGGACTAGCGCAGATACGCAGTATTTT. It is translated as CASSFGGTSADTQYF. This chain links TRBV12-3 or TRBV12-4 with TRBJ2-3; 10 nucleotides line up with TRBD2. The CDR3 is 15 amino acids. V lost 3 bases, J lost 4 bases, and 4 bases stayed unmatched.

This clonotype was recorded a few times. The chain is built from TRBV20-1 and TRBJ2-1, with D tentatively TRBD1 or TRBD2 (5 bases each). From germline, CDR1 is DFQATT and CDR2 SNEGSKA (reference sequence). Trimming took 3 bases from V and 5 from J, leaving 17 bases between them. The CDR3 loop spans 15 amino acids. CDR3 nucleotide sequence: TGCAGTGCTAGGGGGACCTCCTCCTGGGACAATGAGCAGTTCTTC. It specifies CSARGTSSWDNEQFF.

The chain carries TRBV24-1 and TRBJ2-3, with a tentative D call TRBD2 (6 bases). The CDR3 extends over 16 amino acids. V shed 0 bases and J shed 0 bases, with 9 bases lying between them. CDR1 and CDR2 (germline): KGHDR, SFDVKD. CDR3 DNA: TGTGCCACCAGTGATTTGGGGGGGACTAGCACAGATACGCAGTATTTT. Protein product: CATSDLGGTSTDTQYF.

This clonotype occurred many times. This chain links TRBV5-1 with TRBJ2-5; 11 bases align to TRBD1. Germline CDR1 reads SGHRS; CDR2 reads YFSETQ. The CDR3 spans 16 residues. After removal of 4 bases from V and 5 bases from J, the junction contained 10 bases not matched to a gene. The CDR3 DNA is TGCGCCAGCAGCCCAGGACAGGGGGCCGGGATTGAGACCCAGTACTTC. This gives the protein CASSPGQGAGIETQYF.

The rearrangement joins TRBV15 to TRBJ1-1; D is undetermined. CDR3 length equals 17 residues. Germline loops: CDR1 LNHNV, CDR2 YYDKDF (reference sequence). Trimming took 0 bases from V and 7 from J, leaving 21 bases between them. The CDR3 loop is CATSRDAGSQTFIEAFF. The CDR3 nucleotides read TGTGCCACCAGCAGAGATGCGGGCAGCCAGACGTTTATTGAAGCTTTCTTT.

This clonotype was counted ten times or more. The V call is TRBV27, the J call TRBJ2-7, with 7 bases aligning to TRBD1. This CDR3 comprises 13 residues. After removal of 5 bases from V and 3 bases from J, the junction contained 4 bases not matched to a gene. Germline lookup yields CDR1 MNHEY and CDR2 SMNVEV (reference sequence). CDR3 nucleotides: TGTGCCAGCAGTAACAGGGGACGCTACGAGCAGTACTTC. Translating gives CASSNRGRYEQYF.

This clonotype was seen a single time. V is TRBV9 and J is TRBJ2-1, with D possibly called TRBD1 or TRBD2 (5 bases each). The J call may be mistaken, given a closer DNA end match to TRBJ2-7. The CDR3 spans 16 residues. Germline V CDR1 and CDR2: SGDLS, YYNGEE. CDR3 in DNA: TGTGCCAGCAGCGTTAGTCCAGGGAGCTCCTACAATGAGCAGTACTTC. Its translation: CASSVSPGSSYNEQYF.

This clonotype was picked up a small number of times. The chain employs TRBV6-2 or TRBV6-3 and TRBJ2-3, with TRBD2 identical over 8 bases. V gave up 5 bases and J gave up 4 bases; unmatched junction bases: 8. The CDR3 has 15 amino acids. Per the germline V gene, CDR1 is MNHEY and CDR2 is SVGEGT. The CDR3 protein is CASSPAGAGADTQYF. The CDR3 nucleotides read TGTGCCAGCAGTCCAGCGGGGGCAGGGGCAGATACGCAGTATTTT.

V usage is TRBV12-3 or TRBV12-4 and J usage is TRBJ2-2; D is ambiguous. Trimming removed 0 bases from V and 5 bases from J, with 7 bases in between. CDR3 length equals 14 residues. The CDR3 sequence: CASSLASVTGELFF. In DNA, the CDR3 is TGTGCCAGCAGTTTAGCTTCTGTAACCGGGGAGCTGTTTTTT.

This clonotype was found many times. This chain's CDR3 is CAWSVLGRGNYGYTF. The DNA for the CDR3 is TGTGCCTGGAGTGTATTGGGGAGAGGGAACTATGGCTACACCTTC. The V gene is TRBV30, the J gene TRBJ1-2; D remains unclear. V gave up 0 bases and J gave up 2 bases, with 13 bases separating them. The CDR3 runs to 15 residues. CDR1 and CDR2 (germline): GTSNPN, SVGIG (reference sequence).